The 2 T cell receptor beta chains below all came from one sample that was sequenced in a study of blood T cell repertoires in COVID-19. Using immunoSEQ multiplex PCR, the repertoire was profiled, and TCRdb retains in-frame clones only, with some absent. This sample has roughly 360,000 clones, with roughly 77% found just once. Sequenced material: peripheral blood. These receptors originate from a human donor with acute or convalescent COVID-19. The donor label of this sample is uncertain.

CDR3 loop: CASSSGTGYRSEQFF. In nucleotides, the CDR3 is TGTGCCAGCAGTTCCGGGACAGGGTATCGTAGTGAGCAGTTCTTC. The chain combines TRBV7-9 with TRBJ2-1, with 9 bases identical to TRBD1. The V and J ends lost 6 bases and 9 bases, in that order; junction bases with no gene match: 12. Germline assignment: CDR1 SEHNR and CDR2 FQNEAQ (reference sequence). The CDR3 is 15 residues long.

V usage is TRBV19 and J usage is TRBJ2-3, with 9 bases matching TRBD1. The CDR3 has 15 amino acids. Looked up from germline, CDR1 is LNHDA and CDR2 is SQIVND (reference sequence). J gave up 9 bases and V 3 bases, and 10 bases lay outside the gene matches. CDR3 region: CASSISQGAGNTQYF. The CDR3 DNA reads as TGTGCCAGTAGTATCTCACAGGGGGCCGGCAACACGCAGTATTTT. The complete variable domain, with remaining parts taken from reference TRBV19 and TRBJ2-3, reads DGGITQSPKYLFRKEGQNVTLSCEQNLNHDAMYWYRQDPGQGLRLIYYSQIVNDFQKGDIAEGYSVSREKKESFPLTVTSAQKNPTAFYLCASSISQGAGNTQYFGPGTRLTVL.